A selection of T cell receptor beta chains follows, all from one sample in a study of cytomegalovirus exposure and HLA in healthy donors. This table comes from immunoSEQ multiplex PCR, and its TCRdb copy is limited to in-frame clones, with some not included. The sample has around 140,000 clones, about 74% seen once. The sequencing input was PBMCs. These receptor sequences come from a woman aged 55-75 years in good health and CMV-seronegative. The CDR3 runs from the conserved cysteine through the conserved F or W. A D gene is named only where the DNA matches it firmly. Rows may omit the clone size; those that give it use once, few, many or a size class.

CDR3nt,CDR3aa,d_gene,j_gene,abundance,v_gene
TGCGCCAGCAGCTCCGGTCTACGGTCCGCGCAAGAGACCCAGTACTTC,CASSSGLRSAQETQYF,.,TRBJ2-5,.,TRBV5-1
TGTGCCAGCAGTGAAGTAGGGAGCGGTGGAAACACCATATATTTT,CASSEVGSGGNTIYF,.,TRBJ1-3,few,TRBV2
TGTGCCAGCAGCGCAGGGGGCCATTCCTACGAGCAGTACTTC,CASSAGGHSYEQYF,TRBD1,TRBJ2-7,.,TRBV9
TGCGCCAGCAGCACCGCAGGGACAGGGGACTACAATGAGCAGTTCTTC,CASSTAGTGDYNEQFF,TRBD1,TRBJ2-1,.,TRBV5-1
TGTGCCAGCAGTTTGACCGTAAACAGGGGGCGAACTGAAGCTTTCTTT,CASSLTVNRGRTEAFF,TRBD1,TRBJ1-1,.,TRBV6-5
TGTGCCAGCAGCCAGGTCAGGTCGGATACGCAGTATTTT,CASSQVRSDTQYF,.,TRBJ2-3,.,TRBV4-2
TGTGCCACCAGCAGAGATATCCGAGGGACTAGCGGGGGGGCAGATACGCAGTATTTT,CATSRDIRGTSGGADTQYF,TRBD2,TRBJ2-3,.,TRBV15
TGTGCCAGCAGCCCGGACAATGGGTATAGCAATCAGCCCCAGCATTTT,CASSPDNGYSNQPQHF,.,TRBJ1-5,.,TRBV7-9
TGTGCCAGCAGTACATCCGGGATCTGGCTCTTCTTC,CASSTSGIWLFF,.,TRBJ2-1,.,TRBV6-7
TGCGCCAGCAGGCCCCAGACTACCTATGGCTACACCTTC,CASRPQTTYGYTF,.,TRBJ1-2,.,TRBV5-1
TGCGCCAGCAGCTTGGGAGGAGTGAACACTGAAGCTTTCTTT,CASSLGGVNTEAFF,.,TRBJ1-1,.,TRBV5-1
TGTGCCAGCAGCCCGGTCAGGGGAGGGGGTGAAAAACTGTTTTTT,CASSPVRGGGEKLFF,.,TRBJ1-4,once,TRBV28
TGTGCCAGCAGTGCCCCGGGATCCTACGAGCAGTACTTC,CASSAPGSYEQYF,.,TRBJ2-7,.,TRBV27
TGTGCCAGCAGCGACCCGAGGCTAGCGACGAGCACAGATACGCAGTATTTT,CASSDPRLATSTDTQYF,.,TRBJ2-3,.,TRBV9
TGTGCCAGCAGTCCATGGGGACTATCGGCCCGGAGCTACGAGCAGTACTTC,CASSPWGLSARSYEQYF,TRBD2,TRBJ2-7,.,TRBV28
TGTGCCATCAGTGAGTCGACAGGGAACGAGCAGTACTTC,CAISESTGNEQYF,TRBD1,TRBJ2-7,once,TRBV10-3
TGTGCCAGCAGTGAGGGTTTAACGGGGGGGCCCCGGGACGAGCAGTACTTC,CASSEGLTGGPRDEQYF,TRBD2,TRBJ2-7,.,TRBV2
TGTGCCAGCAGCGTAACTAGCGGAGTCTCCTACGAGCAGTACTTC,CASSVTSGVSYEQYF,TRBD2,TRBJ2-7,.,TRBV7-9
TGTGCCAGCAGCGGCTCGGACAGGGGGGACGCTGAAGCTTTCTTT,CASSGSDRGDAEAFF,TRBD1,TRBJ1-1,.,TRBV7-9
TGCGCCAGCAGTGAGTCGAGGACAGGGGGTCCGTACGGGCAGTACTTC,CASSESRTGGPYGQYF,TRBD1,TRBJ2-7,once,TRBV10-1
TGTGCCAGCAGCTTAGCGTGGGCGGGGTACAATGAGCAGTTCTTC,CASSLAWAGYNEQFF,.,TRBJ2-1,.,TRBV11-1
TGTGCCGGGGCCGGGACAGGGCGATATAATTCACCCCTCCACTTT,CAGAGTGRYNSPLHF,TRBD1,TRBJ1-6,.,TRBV28
TGTGCCAGCAGTGACCCCCCGGGTCAGCCCCAGCATTTT,CASSDPPGQPQHF,.,TRBJ1-5,.,TRBV6-1
TGTGCCAGCAGCAGGGTTATGAACACTGAAGCTTTCTTT,CASSRVMNTEAFF,.,TRBJ1-1,.,TRBV6-1
TGTGCCTGGAGTGAGATCCCTAGCACCGGGGAGCTGTTTTTT,CAWSEIPSTGELFF,.,TRBJ2-2,.,TRBV30
TGTGCCAGCAGAATACAGGGTACCTACTACGAGCAGTACTTC,CASRIQGTYYEQYF,.,TRBJ2-7,.,TRBV2
TGTGCCAGCAGTAAGAGACAGGGGGCGACCGGGGAGCTGTTTTTT,CASSKRQGATGELFF,TRBD1,TRBJ2-2,few,TRBV7-9
TGCGCCAGCAGCCAAGGAACAGGGGGTCAGCCCCAGCATTTT,CASSQGTGGQPQHF,TRBD1,TRBJ1-5,.,TRBV4-1
TGTGCCAGCAGCTCCCGGGTAGAAACCCAAGAGACCCAGTACTTC,CASSSRVETQETQYF,.,TRBJ2-5,few,TRBV7-9
TGCGCCAGCAGCAAGGACAGGGGGAACGAGCAGTACTTC,CASSKDRGNEQYF,TRBD1,TRBJ2-7,.,TRBV5-1
TGTGCCAGCAGCCGGAGGGGTCGTATAGACAATGAGCAGTTCTTC,CASSRRGRIDNEQFF,.,TRBJ2-1,.,TRBV21-1
TGTGCCAGTAGTATAGATCGGGCAGCGGGTGCTGGAAACACCATATATTTT,CASSIDRAAGAGNTIYF,.,TRBJ1-3,.,TRBV19
TGTGCCTGGAACCTCGACAGGGGCTACGAGCAGTACTTC,CAWNLDRGYEQYF,TRBD1,TRBJ2-7,few,TRBV30
TGCGCCAGCACCCAGGGGAACTATGGCTACACCTTC,CASTQGNYGYTF,.,TRBJ1-2,few,TRBV10-1
TGTGCCAGCAGCTTCCAGGGGACTAGCGGGGGGGGGCGAGAGACCCAGTACTTC,CASSFQGTSGGGRETQYF,TRBD2,TRBJ2-5,.,TRBV7-2
TGTGCCAGCAGTGACCCTTCCCACGACCGGGACAGGGGCGAGCAGTACTTC,CASSDPSHDRDRGEQYF,TRBD1,TRBJ2-7,.,TRBV6-4
TGTGCCAGCAGCTGGGGAGGCACAGATACGCAGTATTTT,CASSWGGTDTQYF,.,TRBJ2-3,.,TRBV11-2
TGCGCCAGCAGCGGGGGGACTTACGCCAATGAGCAGTTCTTC,CASSGGTYANEQFF,.,TRBJ2-1,.,TRBV5-1
TGCAGCGTAGCGGGAGGCCATAGCACCGGGGAGCTGTTTTTT,CSVAGGHSTGELFF,TRBD2,TRBJ2-2,.,TRBV29-1
TGTGCCAGTAGCAGGGGACGAATGAGGAAGCTCTACGGGGAGCTGTTTTTT,CASSRGRMRKLYGELFF,.,TRBJ2-2,.,TRBV19
TGTGCCAGCAGCTTAGGGGGACAGATGAACACCGGGGAGCTGTTTTTT,CASSLGGQMNTGELFF,TRBD1,TRBJ2-2,.,TRBV11-3
TGTGCCAGCAGAGACAGGGGGCAAAAGACCCAGTACTTC,CASRDRGQKTQYF,TRBD1,TRBJ2-5,once,TRBV27
TGTGCCAGCAGCGAGGAGGACGCCCCCCATCAGCCCCAGCATTTT,CASSEEDAPHQPQHF,.,TRBJ1-5,.,TRBV9
TGTGCCAGCAGCTTGGGACAGGGCGCTCGATCACCCCTCCACTTT,CASSLGQGARSPLHF,TRBD1,TRBJ1-6,.,TRBV5-4
TGTGCCAGCTCGCTACAACAGGGGACCCAAGAGACCCAGTACTTC,CASSLQQGTQETQYF,TRBD1,TRBJ2-5,.,TRBV18
TGTGCCATCAGTGAGACAGGGGGCCTTAATTCACCCCTCCACTTT,CAISETGGLNSPLHF,TRBD1,TRBJ1-6,.,TRBV10-3
TGTGCCAGCAGCCAAGAGGATCCAGGGATCGGTGGCTACACCTTC,CASSQEDPGIGGYTF,.,TRBJ1-2,.,TRBV14